This TCR beta chain is from a study of cytomegalovirus exposure and HLA in healthy donors. General study points: Productive rates of about 87% or about 30% were seen for most TCR beta V segments in an earlier analysis. The study recorded over 150 TCR beta chains that were cytomegalovirus-associated.

V gave up 4 bases and J gave up 3 bases; unmatched junction bases: 8. Germline V gene lookup returns CDR1 SGHDT and CDR2 YYEEEE. There are 16 residues in the CDR3. PCR primers comprised 60 Vbeta and 13 Jbeta primers. Some clones are missing from TCRdb's copy, which holds only in-frame ones; the method was immunoSEQ multiplex PCR. The table shows fewer than 150,000 clones, with roughly three quarters occurring only once. In the case of this clone: What it recognizes is unknown.

This receptor was identified in a man aged 18 to 30 in good health and CMV-seronegative. The source material was PBMCs. The chain carries TRBV5-6 and TRBJ1-5; TRBD1 matches 9 bases. CDR3 residues: CASSIRDRAYNQPQHF. The CDR3 region has the DNA TGTGCCAGCAGCATCCGGGACAGGGCTTACAATCAGCCCCAGCATTTT.